The rows below give T cell receptor beta chains drawn from one sample of a study of T-cell reconstitution after alpha-beta-depleted transplantation in children. TCRdb reanalysed the PCR reads using MiXCR and keeps one entry per CDR3 protein. Of about 300,000 distinct CDR3 sequences in the sample, 9.5% to 13% were seen once. The sample consisted of PBMCs, taken before TCRalphabeta/CD19-depleted stem cell transplant. These receptors were collected from a boy younger than two with acute myeloid leukemia, due to receive a stem cell transplant. The CDR3 runs from the conserved cysteine through the conserved F or W. Fields, in order: D gene, V gene, clone size, J gene, CDR3 DNA, CDR3 protein. D genes are given only for firm matches. Only part of the rows carry a size: once, few, many, or a class if the clone is expanded.

-,TRBV5-1,-,TRBJ2-1,TGCGCCAGCAGCTTGGGCTCCTATGAGGTTCGGTTCTTC,CASSLGSYEVRFF
TRBD1,TRBV12-3/TRBV12-4,many,TRBJ2-1,TGTGCCAGCAGCCCCCAGGGGGACAGGTTCTACAATGAGCAGTTCTTC,CASSPQGDRFYNEQFF
TRBD1,TRBV27,-,TRBJ1-4,TGTGCCAGCAGTTCAACTCGACAGGGGGCCCGTCGTGAAAAACTGATTTTT,CASSSTRQGARREKLIF
-,TRBV7-2,many,TRBJ2-7,TGTGCCAGCAGCGTCCTCGGGACTTTAGGCTACGAGCAGTACTTC,CASSVLGTLGYEQYF
-,TRBV12-3/TRBV12-4,few,TRBJ2-5,TGTGCCAGCAGTGAGGGTGGTCCCCCGGAAGAGACCCAGTACTTC,CASSEGGPPEETQYF
-,TRBV28,many,TRBJ2-1,TGTGCCAGCAGTAAAATGCTTGGCTCCTACAATGAGCAGTTCTTC,CASSKMLGSYNEQFF
-,TRBV20-1,many,TRBJ1-1,TGCAGTGCTAGAGGGCCCCGGACGGATAACACTGAAGCTTTCTTT,CSARGPRTDNTEAFF
-,TRBV6-2/TRBV6-3,-,TRBJ2-3,TGTGCCAGCAGTTATGGCGGTCTTACCACAGATACGCAGTATTTT,CASSYGGLTTDTQYF
TRBD2,TRBV7-2,many,TRBJ2-5,TGTGCCAGCAGCTTGAGACTAGCGGGGGGTAAAGAGACCCAGTACTTC,CASSLRLAGGKETQYF
-,TRBV5-4,few,TRBJ2-3,TGTGCCAGCAGCTTGGTACATATTTTT,CASSLVHIF
-,TRBV7-2,many,TRBJ1-4,TGTGCCAGCAGCTTAGGGGGTAGAGTCGGAAAACTGTTTTTT,CASSLGGRVGKLFF
-,TRBV20-1,many,TRBJ1-3,TGCAGTGCTAGGAGGGTCGGCTCTGGAAACACCATATATTTT,CSARRVGSGNTIYF
-,TRBV18,-,TRBJ1-1,TGTGCCAGCTCGAGGACCAAGAACACTGAAGCTTTCTTT,CASSRTKNTEAFF
TRBD2,TRBV7-3,many,TRBJ2-1,TGTGCCAGCAGCATCCTAGCGGGGGGGCGCAATGAGCAGTTCTTC,CASSILAGGRNEQFF
-,TRBV5-1,many,TRBJ2-7,TGCGCCAGCAAAAGGGAAACAGGGGACTATACGAAGCAGTACTTC,CASKRETGDYTKQYF
TRBD1,TRBV6-1,many,TRBJ2-7,TGTGCCAGCAGGCCTGGGGGACAGTATCCCGAAAAGCAGTACTTC,CASRPGGQYPEKQYF
-,TRBV12-3/TRBV12-4,many,TRBJ1-1,TGTGCCAGCAGTCTCTCACGGACAGCGCCAGCTTTCTTT,CASSLSRTAPAFF
-,TRBV11-3,many,TRBJ2-1,TGTGCCAGCGGAAATTACCTTGTGAGCAATGAGCAGTTCTTC,CASGNYLVSNEQFF
-,TRBV4-2,many,TRBJ2-2,TGTGCCAGCAGCCCAAGGGGGGGGGCCAACACCGGGGAGCTGTTTTTT,CASSPRGGANTGELFF
-,TRBV28,many,TRBJ2-7,TGTGCCAGCAGTTTAAGGCTGGGACGGAGGTCCTACGAGCAGTACTTC,CASSLRLGRRSYEQYF
TRBD1,TRBV18,few,TRBJ2-7,TGTGCCAGCTCACCAAGGACAGGTGGGGACTACGAGCAGTACTTC,CASSPRTGGDYEQYF
-,TRBV5-1,many,TRBJ1-2,TGCGCCAGCAGTGGAGGGGCCAGTATCGGCTATGGCTACACCTTC,CASSGGASIGYGYTF
TRBD2,TRBV29-1,many,TRBJ2-7,TGCAGCGTTGTCGGGCAGGGAGGGATCCCTTACTTC,CSVVGQGGIPYF
-,TRBV5-6,-,TRBJ2-7,TGTGCCAGCAGCTCCCGTTCCCCCGAGCAGTACTTC,CASSSRSPEQYF
TRBD2,TRBV4-2,many,TRBJ2-1,TGTGCCAGCAGCCAAATAGCGGGAGGATACAATGAGCAGTTCTTC,CASSQIAGGYNEQFF
-,TRBV12-3/TRBV12-4,many,TRBJ1-6,TGTGCCAGCACCAGGAAACCATATGATTCACCCCTCCACTTT,CASTRKPYDSPLHF
TRBD1,TRBV28,many,TRBJ2-7,TGTGCCAGCAGTTTATATTTTTCCGAGGGACAGGCCCACGAGCAGTACTTC,CASSLYFSEGQAHEQYF
-,TRBV7-2,few,TRBJ2-3,TGTGCCAGCAGCTTCCCCCGGGACACTAGCACAGATACGCAGTATTTT,CASSFPRDTSTDTQYF
-,TRBV4-3,many,TRBJ2-3,TGCGCCAGCAGCCAAGAGGGGGCTAGCACAGATACGCAGTATTTT,CASSQEGASTDTQYF
TRBD2,TRBV4-3,many,TRBJ2-1,TGCGCCAGCAGCCTACTAGCGAGCTCGGGGGATGAGCAGTTCTTC,CASSLLASSGDEQFF
-,TRBV5-1,few,TRBJ2-7,TGCGCCAGCAGCTTAATGGAGGGAAGGTCCTACGAGCAGTACTTC,CASSLMEGRSYEQYF
-,TRBV18,many,TRBJ1-1,TGTGCCAGCTCACCAGATGGCGTGGGTCTCCAAGACGCTTTCTTT,CASSPDGVGLQDAFF
-,TRBV11-2,many,TRBJ2-3,TGTGCCAGCAGCCTAGGCGGGGGCGGTCGGGAGTATTTT,CASSLGGGGREYF
TRBD1,TRBV29-1,many,TRBJ2-7,TGCAGCGTTAGCGACAGGGGGCGTGATTACGAGCAGTACTTC,CSVSDRGRDYEQYF
-,TRBV7-2,many,TRBJ2-1,TGTGCCAGCAGCAGGGACTCCTGGGGCAATGAGCAGTTCTTC,CASSRDSWGNEQFF
TRBD2,TRBV27,-,TRBJ2-2,TGTGCCAGCAGTCTAAACCGGGACTACAACACCGGGGAGCTGTTTTTT,CASSLNRDYNTGELFF
TRBD2,TRBV4-1,-,TRBJ2-7,TGCGCCAGCAGCTCCAGGCTAGCGGGGGCCTACGAGCAGTACTTC,CASSSRLAGAYEQYF